This entry describes one T cell receptor (beta chain). These data belong to a study of T cells in localized non-small cell lung cancer. Repertoires were generated with immunoSEQ multiplex PCR, while TCRdb's copy carries only in-frame clones and drops some. The repertoire includes around 1,400 clones, 25% of them detected once, and 15% to 17% sits in the top ten. With V trimmed by 4 bases and J by 3 bases, 8 bases remained unmatched. This CDR3 contains 15 residues. Germline-derived CDR1 and CDR2 are SGHNT and YENEEA. The chain recombines TRBV11-3 with TRBJ2-7; 8 nucleotides line up with TRBD2. The receptor was derived from a male donor at least 60 years old with stage I squamous cell lung carcinoma. The specimen comprised lung tumor tissue, sampled before any cancer treatment. CDR3 sequence: CASSSWISGNYEQYF. Here the CDR3 DNA reads TGTGCCAGCAGCTCGTGGATTAGCGGGAACTACGAGCAGTACTTC.